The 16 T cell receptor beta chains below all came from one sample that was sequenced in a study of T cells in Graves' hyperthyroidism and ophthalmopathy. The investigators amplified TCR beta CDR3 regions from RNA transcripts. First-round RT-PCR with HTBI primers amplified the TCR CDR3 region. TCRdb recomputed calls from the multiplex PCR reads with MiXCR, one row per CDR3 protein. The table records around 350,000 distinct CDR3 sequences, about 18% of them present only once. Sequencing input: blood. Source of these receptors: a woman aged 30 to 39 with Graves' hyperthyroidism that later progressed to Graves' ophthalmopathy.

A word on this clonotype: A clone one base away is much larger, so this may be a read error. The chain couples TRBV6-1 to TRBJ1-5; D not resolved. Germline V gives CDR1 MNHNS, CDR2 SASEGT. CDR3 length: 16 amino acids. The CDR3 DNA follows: TGTGCCAGCGGTGAAGGGTTAGTGTATAGCAATCAGCCCCAGCATTTT. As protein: CASGEGLVYSNQPQHF.

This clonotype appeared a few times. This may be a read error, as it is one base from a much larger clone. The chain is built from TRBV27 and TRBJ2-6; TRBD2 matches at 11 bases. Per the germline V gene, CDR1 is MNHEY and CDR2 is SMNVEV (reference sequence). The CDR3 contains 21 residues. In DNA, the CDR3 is TGTGCCAGCAGTTCAGTCATAGCGGGAGGGCAGGTCTCGAGCGGGGCCAACGTCCTGGCTTTC. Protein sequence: CASSSVIAGGQVSSGANVLAF.

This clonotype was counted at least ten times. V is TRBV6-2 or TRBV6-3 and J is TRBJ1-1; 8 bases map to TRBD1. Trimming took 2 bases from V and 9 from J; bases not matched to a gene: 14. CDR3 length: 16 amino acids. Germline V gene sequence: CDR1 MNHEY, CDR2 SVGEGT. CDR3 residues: CASSYTPETGEDKAFF. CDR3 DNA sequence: TGTGCCAGCAGTTACACACCCGAGACAGGGGAGGATAAAGCTTTCTTT.

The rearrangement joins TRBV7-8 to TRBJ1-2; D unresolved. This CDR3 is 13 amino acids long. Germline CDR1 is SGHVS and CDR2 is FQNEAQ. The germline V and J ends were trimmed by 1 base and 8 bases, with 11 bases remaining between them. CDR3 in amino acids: CASSLEWAGGYTF. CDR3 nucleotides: TGTGCCAGCAGCTTAGAATGGGCGGGGGGCTACACCTTC.

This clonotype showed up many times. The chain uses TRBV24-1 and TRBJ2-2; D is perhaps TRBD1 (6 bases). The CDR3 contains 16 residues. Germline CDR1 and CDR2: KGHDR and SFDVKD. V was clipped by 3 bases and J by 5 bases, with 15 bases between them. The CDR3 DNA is TGTGCCACCAGTGATGGAAGGCAGGGGTGGACCGGGGAGCTGTTTTTT. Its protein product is CATSDGRQGWTGELFF.

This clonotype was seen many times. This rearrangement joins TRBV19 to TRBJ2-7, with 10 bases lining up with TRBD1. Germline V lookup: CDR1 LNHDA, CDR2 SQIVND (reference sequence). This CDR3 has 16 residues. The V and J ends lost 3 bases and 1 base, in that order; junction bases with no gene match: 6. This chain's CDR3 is CASSIPRDRGSYEQYF. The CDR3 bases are TGTGCCAGTAGTATTCCCCGGGACAGGGGATCCTACGAGCAGTACTTC. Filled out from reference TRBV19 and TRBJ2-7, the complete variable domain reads DGGITQSPKYLFRKEGQNVTLSCEQNLNHDAMYWYRQDPGQGLRLIYYSQIVNDFQKGDIAEGYSVSREKKESFPLTVTSAQKNPTAFYLCASSIPRDRGSYEQYFGPGTRLTVT.

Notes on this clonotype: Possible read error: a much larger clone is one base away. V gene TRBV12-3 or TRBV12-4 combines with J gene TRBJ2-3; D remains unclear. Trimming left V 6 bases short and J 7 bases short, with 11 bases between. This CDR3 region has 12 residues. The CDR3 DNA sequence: TGTGCCAGCAGCACGTCTGGCCATACGCAGTATTTT. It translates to CASSTSGHTQYF.

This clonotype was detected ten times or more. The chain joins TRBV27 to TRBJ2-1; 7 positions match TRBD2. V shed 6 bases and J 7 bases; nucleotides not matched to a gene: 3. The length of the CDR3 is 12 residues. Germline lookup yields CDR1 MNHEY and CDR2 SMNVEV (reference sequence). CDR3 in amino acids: CASRGLNNEQFF. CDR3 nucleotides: TGTGCCAGCAGGGGACTAAATAATGAGCAGTTCTTC.

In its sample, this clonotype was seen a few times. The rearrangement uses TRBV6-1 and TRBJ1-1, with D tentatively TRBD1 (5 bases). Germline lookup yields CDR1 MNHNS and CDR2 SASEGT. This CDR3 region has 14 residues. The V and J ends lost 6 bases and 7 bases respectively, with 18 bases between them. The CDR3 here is CASRLRGDDVEAFF. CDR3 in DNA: TGTGCCAGCAGGCTTCGGGGGGACGATGTTGAAGCTTTCTTT.

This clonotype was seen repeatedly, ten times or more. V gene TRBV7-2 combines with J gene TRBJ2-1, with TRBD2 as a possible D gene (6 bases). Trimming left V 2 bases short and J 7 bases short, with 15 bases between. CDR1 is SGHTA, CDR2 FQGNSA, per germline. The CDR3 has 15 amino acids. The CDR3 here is CASSLTGTRGNEQFF. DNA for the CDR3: TGTGCCAGCAGCTTAACGGGTACGCGGGGTAATGAGCAGTTCTTC. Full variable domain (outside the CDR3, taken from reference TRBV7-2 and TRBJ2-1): GAGVSQSPSNKVTEKGKDVELRCDPISGHTALYWYRQSLGQGLEFLIYFQGNSAPDKSGLPSDRFSAERTGGSVSTLTIQRTQQEDSAVYLCASSLTGTRGNEQFFGPGTRLTVL.

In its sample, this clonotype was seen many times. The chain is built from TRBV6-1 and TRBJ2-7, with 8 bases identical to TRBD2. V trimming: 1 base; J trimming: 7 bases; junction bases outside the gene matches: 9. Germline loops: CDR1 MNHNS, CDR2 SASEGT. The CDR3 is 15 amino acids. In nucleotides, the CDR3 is TGTGCCAGCAGTGAAGGTAGAGCGGGAGTGGGTGAGCAGTACTTC. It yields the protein CASSEGRAGVGEQYF.

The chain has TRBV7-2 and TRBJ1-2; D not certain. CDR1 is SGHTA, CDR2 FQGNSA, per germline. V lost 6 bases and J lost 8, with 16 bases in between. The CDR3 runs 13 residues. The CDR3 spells CASSTDRAKGYTF. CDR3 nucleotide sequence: TGTGCCAGCAGTACAGATCGGGCCAAGGGCTACACCTTC.

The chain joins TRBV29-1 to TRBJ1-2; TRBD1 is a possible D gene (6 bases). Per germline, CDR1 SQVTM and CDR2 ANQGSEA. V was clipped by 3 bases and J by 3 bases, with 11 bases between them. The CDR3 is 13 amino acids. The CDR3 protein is CSVDGGVDYGYTF. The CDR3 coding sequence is TGCAGCGTTGACGGGGGCGTCGACTATGGCTACACCTTC.

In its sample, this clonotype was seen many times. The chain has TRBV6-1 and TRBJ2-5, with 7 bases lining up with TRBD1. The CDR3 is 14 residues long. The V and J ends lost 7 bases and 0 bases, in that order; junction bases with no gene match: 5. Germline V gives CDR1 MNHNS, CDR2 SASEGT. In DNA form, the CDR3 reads TGTGCCAGCAAGGTGACAGGGTACCAAGAGACCCAGTACTTC. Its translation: CASKVTGYQETQYF.

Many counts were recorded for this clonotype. DNA for the CDR3: TGTGCCAGCAGCTCCCGGTCCAGGGGGGACTACGAGCAGTACTTC. Residues: CASSSRSRGDYEQYF. V gene TRBV11-1 combines with J gene TRBJ2-7, with a weak D call TRBD1 (7 bases). Germline CDR1 SGHAT, CDR2 FQDESV (reference sequence). Deletions cut 4 bases from V and 3 bases from J, with 16 bases between. This CDR3 comprises 15 residues.

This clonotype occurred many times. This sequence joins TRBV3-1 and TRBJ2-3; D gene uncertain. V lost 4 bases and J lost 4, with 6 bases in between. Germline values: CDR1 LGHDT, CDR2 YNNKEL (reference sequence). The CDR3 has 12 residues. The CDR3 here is CASSRRSDTQYF. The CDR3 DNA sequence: TGTGCCAGCAGCCGACGGTCAGATACGCAGTATTTT.